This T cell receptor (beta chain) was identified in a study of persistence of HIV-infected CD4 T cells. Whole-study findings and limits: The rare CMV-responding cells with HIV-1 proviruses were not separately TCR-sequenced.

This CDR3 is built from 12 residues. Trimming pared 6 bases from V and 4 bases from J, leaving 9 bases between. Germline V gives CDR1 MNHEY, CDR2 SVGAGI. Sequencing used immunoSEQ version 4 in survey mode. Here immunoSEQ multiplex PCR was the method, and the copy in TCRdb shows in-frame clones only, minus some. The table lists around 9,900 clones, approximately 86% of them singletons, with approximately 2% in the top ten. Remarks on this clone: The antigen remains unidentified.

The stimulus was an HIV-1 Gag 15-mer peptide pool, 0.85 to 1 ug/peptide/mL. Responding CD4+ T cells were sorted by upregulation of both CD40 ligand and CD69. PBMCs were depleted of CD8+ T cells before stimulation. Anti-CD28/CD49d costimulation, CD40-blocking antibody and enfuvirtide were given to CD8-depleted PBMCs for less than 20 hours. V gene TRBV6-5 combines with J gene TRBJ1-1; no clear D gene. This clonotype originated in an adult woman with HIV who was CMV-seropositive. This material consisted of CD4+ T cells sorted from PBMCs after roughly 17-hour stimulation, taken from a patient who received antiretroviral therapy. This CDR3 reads CASRRTGTEAFF. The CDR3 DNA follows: TGTGCCAGCAGGAGGACCGGCACTGAAGCTTTCTTT.